A selection of T cell receptor beta chains follows, all from one sample in a study of a mutant IDH1 vaccine in newly diagnosed glioma. Sequencing was performed with immunoSEQ multiplex PCR; in TCRdb, only in-frame clones are kept and a portion is missing. Of over 50,000 clones listed, 85% to 90% were seen once; the top ten hold 4.6%. No antigen has been assigned to these receptors. This specimen consisted of PBMCs, obtained from a glioma patient whose treatment included an IDH1 peptide vaccine. The receptors were gathered from a woman aged 40 to 49 with glioma. Both conserved end residues are part of each CDR3. Each record gives: CDR3 protein, CDR3 DNA, clone size, V gene, D gene, J gene. A D gene is named only where the DNA matches it firmly. Size tells how often a clone was seen (once, few, many) or the class of an expanded clone, and some rows leave it out.

CASTGGGSTDTQYF TGCGCCAGCACCGGGGGGGGGAGCACAGATACGCAGTATTTT . TRBV10-2 TRBD2 TRBJ2-3
CASSSRAVQETQYF TGTGCCAGCAGTTCCCGGGCGGTGCAAGAGACCCAGTACTTC . TRBV6-5 . TRBJ2-5
CAISESEKAGSNQPQHF TGTGCCATCAGTGAGTCGGAGAAGGCCGGTAGCAATCAGCCCCAGCATTTT . TRBV10-3 . TRBJ1-5
CSASTDTQYF TGCAGTGCTAGCACAGATACGCAGTATTTT . TRBV20-1 . TRBJ2-3
CASSESITGTGDTGELFF TGTGCCAGCAGTGAATCCATTACCGGGACAGGTGACACCGGGGAGCTGTTTTTT . TRBV25-1 TRBD1 TRBJ2-2
CASSLIPGISTDTQYF TGTGCCAGCAGCTTAATTCCGGGGATTAGCACAGATACGCAGTATTTT . TRBV7-2 . TRBJ2-3
CASSLSFGRSPYGYTF TGTGCCAGCAGCTTAAGCTTCGGGCGCTCCCCCTATGGCTACACCTTC . TRBV7-9 . TRBJ1-2
CASSFSTSGHTYEQYF TGTGCCAGCAGTTTCTCGACTAGCGGGCATACCTACGAGCAGTACTTC . TRBV28 TRBD2 TRBJ2-7
CASLGFTGPWTEAFF TGTGCCAGCCTTGGATTTACTGGGCCCTGGACTGAAGCTTTCTTT . TRBV6-1 . TRBJ1-1
CASSLETGGWGNEKLFF TGTGCCAGCAGCTTAGAGACAGGGGGCTGGGGTAATGAAAAACTGTTTTTT . TRBV7-6 TRBD1 TRBJ1-4
CASSQDTPRGDLQETQYF TGCGCCAGCAGCCAAGATACCCCGAGGGGGGATCTTCAAGAGACCCAGTACTTC . TRBV4-1 . TRBJ2-5
CAWSFGAEKLFF TGTGCCTGGAGTTTTGGGGCTGAAAAACTGTTTTTT . TRBV30 . TRBJ1-4
CASREQGAFYEQYF TGTGCCAGCAGAGAACAGGGGGCTTTCTACGAGCAGTACTTC . TRBV6-5 TRBD1 TRBJ2-7
CASSQDPGSYEQYF TGCGCCAGCAGCCAAGATCCGGGCAGCTACGAGCAGTACTTC . TRBV4-1 . TRBJ2-7
CASRRQGAGANVLTF TGTGCCAGCAGAAGACAGGGAGCAGGGGCCAACGTCCTGACTTTC once TRBV6-6 TRBD1 TRBJ2-6
CASSLRLGGNEQFF TGTGCCAGCAGTCTCCGACTAGGGGGGAATGAGCAGTTCTTC once TRBV28 . TRBJ2-1
CASSLVGATNEKLFF TGTGCCAGCAGCTTGGTTGGGGCAACTAATGAAAAACTGTTTTTT . TRBV5-6 . TRBJ1-4
CASSLVHGEAFF TGTGCCAGCAGTTTGGTTCACGGGGAGGCTTTCTTT . TRBV28 . TRBJ1-1
CASSNRGIYEQYF TGTGCCAGTAGTAACCGAGGGATTTACGAGCAGTACTTC . TRBV19 . TRBJ2-7
CASSLDGGQGARNEQFF TGTGCCAGCAGCTTAGATGGGGGACAGGGGGCAAGGAATGAGCAGTTCTTC . TRBV11-2 TRBD1 TRBJ2-1
CATSRGGDEKLFF TGTGCCACCAGCAGGGGTGGAGATGAAAAACTGTTTTTT . TRBV15 . TRBJ1-4
CASSPGQGDSYEQYF TGTGCCAGCAGCCCGGGACAGGGGGACTCCTACGAGCAGTACTTC . TRBV4-2 TRBD1 TRBJ2-7
CASSDGGGINQPQHF TGTGCCAGCAGCGATGGTGGAGGGATTAATCAGCCCCAGCATTTT . TRBV5-4 . TRBJ1-5
CASSLGENTEAFF TGTGCCAGCAGCTTGGGTGAGAACACTGAAGCTTTCTTT few TRBV5-4 . TRBJ1-1
CASSEAWGGTEAFF TGTGCCAGCAGTGAAGCCTGGGGCGGGACTGAAGCTTTCTTT . TRBV2 . TRBJ1-1
CASSGGYEQYF TGTGCCAGCAGCGGAGGCTACGAGCAGTACTTC once TRBV27 . TRBJ2-7
CAWRRPGGNYEQYF TGTGCCTGGAGACGGCCAGGGGGTAATTACGAGCAGTACTTC . TRBV30 TRBD1 TRBJ2-7
CASSPGAGYSNQPQHF TGTGCCAGCAGCCCCGGGGCCGGATATAGCAATCAGCCCCAGCATTTT . TRBV7-8 . TRBJ1-5
CASSLLSGILFF TGTGCCAGCAGCTTGTTATCTGGGATCCTGTTTTTT once TRBV7-2 . TRBJ1-4
CASRPRGAHQETQYF TGTGCCAGCAGACCGCGGGGGGCCCACCAAGAGACCCAGTACTTC . TRBV5-6 TRBD2 TRBJ2-5
CASKPPGGKGNTIYF TGTGCCAGCAAACCGCCTGGGGGGAAGGGAAACACCATATATTTT . TRBV6-6 . TRBJ1-3
CASRDRGVAEAFF TGTGCCAGCAGGGACAGGGGTGTCGCTGAAGCTTTCTTT . TRBV6-5 TRBD1 TRBJ1-1